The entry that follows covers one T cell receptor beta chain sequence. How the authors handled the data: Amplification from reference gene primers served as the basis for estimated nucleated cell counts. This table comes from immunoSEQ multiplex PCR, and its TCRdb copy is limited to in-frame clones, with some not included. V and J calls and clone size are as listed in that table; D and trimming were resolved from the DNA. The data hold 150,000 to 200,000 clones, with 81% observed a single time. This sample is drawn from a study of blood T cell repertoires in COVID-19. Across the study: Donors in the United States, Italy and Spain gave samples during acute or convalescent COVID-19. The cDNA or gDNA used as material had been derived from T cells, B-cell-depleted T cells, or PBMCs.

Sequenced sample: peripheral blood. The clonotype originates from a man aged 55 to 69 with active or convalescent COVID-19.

CDR3 nucleotides: TGTGCCAGCAGCAAACAGGTGGGACACAGAGGAAACACCATATATTTT. Translation gives CASSKQVGHRGNTIYF. The V call is TRBV21-1, the J call TRBJ1-3; the table names TRBD1, a call not compared with the DNA. TRBV21-1 is assigned pseudogene status. The CDR3 is made up of 16 amino acids.